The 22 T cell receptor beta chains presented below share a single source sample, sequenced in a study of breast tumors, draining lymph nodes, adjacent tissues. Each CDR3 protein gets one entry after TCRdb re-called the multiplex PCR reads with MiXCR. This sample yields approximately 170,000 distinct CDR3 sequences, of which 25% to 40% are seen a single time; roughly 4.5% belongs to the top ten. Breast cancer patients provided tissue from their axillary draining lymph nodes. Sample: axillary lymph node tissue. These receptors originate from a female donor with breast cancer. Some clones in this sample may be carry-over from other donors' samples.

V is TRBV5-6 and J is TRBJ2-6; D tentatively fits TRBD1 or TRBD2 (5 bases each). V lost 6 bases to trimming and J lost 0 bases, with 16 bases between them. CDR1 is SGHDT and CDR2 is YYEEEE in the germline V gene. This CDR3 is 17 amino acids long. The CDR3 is CASTRDGNSSGANVLTF. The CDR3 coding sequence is TGTGCCAGCACCCGGGACGGGAACAGCTCTGGGGCCAACGTCCTGACTTTC. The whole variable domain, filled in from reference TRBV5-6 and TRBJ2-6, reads DAGVTQSPTHLIKTRGQQVTLRCSPKSGHDTVSWYQQALGQGPQFIFQYYEEEERQRGNFPDRFSGHQFPNYSSELNVNALLLGDSALYLCASTRDGNSSGANVLTFGAGSRLTVL.

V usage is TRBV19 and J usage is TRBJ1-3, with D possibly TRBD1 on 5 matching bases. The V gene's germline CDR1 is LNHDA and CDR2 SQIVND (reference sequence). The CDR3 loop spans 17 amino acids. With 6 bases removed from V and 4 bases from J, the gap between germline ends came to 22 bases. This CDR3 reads CASSPRSGRINGNTIYF. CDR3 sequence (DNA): TGTGCCAGTAGCCCACGGTCAGGGCGAATAAACGGAAACACCATATATTTT.

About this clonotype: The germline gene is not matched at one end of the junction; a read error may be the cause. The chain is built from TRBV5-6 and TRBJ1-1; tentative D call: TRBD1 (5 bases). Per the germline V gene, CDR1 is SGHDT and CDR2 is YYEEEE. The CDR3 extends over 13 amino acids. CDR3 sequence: CASSWGSATEALF. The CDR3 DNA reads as TGTGCCAGCAGCTGGGGGTCTGCTACTGAAGCTCTCTTT. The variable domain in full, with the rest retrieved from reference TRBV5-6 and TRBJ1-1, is DAGVTQSPTHLIKTRGQQVTLRCSPKSGHDTVSWYQQALGQGPQFIFQYYEEEERQRGNFPDRFSGHQFPNYSSELNVNALLLGDSALYLCASSWGSATEALFGQGTRLTVV.

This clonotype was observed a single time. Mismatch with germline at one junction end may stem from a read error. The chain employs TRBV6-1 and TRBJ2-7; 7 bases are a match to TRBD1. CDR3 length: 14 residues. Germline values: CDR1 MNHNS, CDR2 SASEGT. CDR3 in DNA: TGTGCCAGCAGTGCGGGACAGTACTCCTACGAGCGGTACTTC. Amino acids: CASSAGQYSYERYF.

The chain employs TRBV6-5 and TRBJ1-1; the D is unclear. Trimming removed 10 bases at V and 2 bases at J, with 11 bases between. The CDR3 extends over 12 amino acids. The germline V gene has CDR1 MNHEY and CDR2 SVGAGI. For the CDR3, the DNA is TGTGCCATCACGCGGGGAAACACTGAAGCTTTCTTT. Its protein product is CAITRGNTEAFF.

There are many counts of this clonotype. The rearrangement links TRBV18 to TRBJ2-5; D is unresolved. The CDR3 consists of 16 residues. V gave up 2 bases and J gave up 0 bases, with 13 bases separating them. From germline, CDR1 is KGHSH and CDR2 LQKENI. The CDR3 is CASSPESSFYQETQYF. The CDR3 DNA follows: TGTGCCAGCTCACCAGAGAGTAGTTTCTACCAAGAGACCCAGTACTTC.

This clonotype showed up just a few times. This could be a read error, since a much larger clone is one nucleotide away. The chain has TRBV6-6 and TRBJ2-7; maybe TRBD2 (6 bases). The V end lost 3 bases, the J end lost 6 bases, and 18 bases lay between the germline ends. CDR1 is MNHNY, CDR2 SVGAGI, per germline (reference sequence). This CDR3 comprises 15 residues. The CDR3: CASSYELAAPAEQYF. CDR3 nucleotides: TGTGCCAGCAGTTATGAACTAGCCGCCCCGGCCGAGCAGTACTTC.

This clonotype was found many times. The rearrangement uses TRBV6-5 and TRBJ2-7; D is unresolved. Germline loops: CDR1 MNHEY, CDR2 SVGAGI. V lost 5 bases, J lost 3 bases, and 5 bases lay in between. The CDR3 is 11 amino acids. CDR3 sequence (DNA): TGTGCCAGCAGTAACCTCTACGAGCAGTACTTC. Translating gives CASSNLYEQYF.

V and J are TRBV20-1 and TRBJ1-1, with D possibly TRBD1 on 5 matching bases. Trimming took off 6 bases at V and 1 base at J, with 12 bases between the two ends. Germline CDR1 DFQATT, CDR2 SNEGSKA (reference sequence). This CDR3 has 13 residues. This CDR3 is CSALPTGNTEAFF. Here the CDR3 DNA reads TGCAGTGCCCTCCCAACAGGGAACACTGAAGCTTTCTTT.

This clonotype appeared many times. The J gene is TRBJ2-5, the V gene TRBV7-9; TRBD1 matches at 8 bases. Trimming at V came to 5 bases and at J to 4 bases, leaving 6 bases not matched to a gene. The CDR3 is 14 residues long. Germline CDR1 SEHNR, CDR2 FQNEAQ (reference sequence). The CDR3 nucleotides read TGTGCCAGCAGCCGACAGGGGAGGAGAGAGACCCAGTACTTC. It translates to CASSRQGRRETQYF.

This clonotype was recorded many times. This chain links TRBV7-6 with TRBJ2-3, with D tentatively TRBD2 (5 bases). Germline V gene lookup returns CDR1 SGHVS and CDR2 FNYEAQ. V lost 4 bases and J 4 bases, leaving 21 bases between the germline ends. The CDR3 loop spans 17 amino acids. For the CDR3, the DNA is TGTGCCAGCAGCTCCTACTATGCGGGCGGCCCCCCAGATACGCAGTATTTT. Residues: CASSSYYAGGPPDTQYF.

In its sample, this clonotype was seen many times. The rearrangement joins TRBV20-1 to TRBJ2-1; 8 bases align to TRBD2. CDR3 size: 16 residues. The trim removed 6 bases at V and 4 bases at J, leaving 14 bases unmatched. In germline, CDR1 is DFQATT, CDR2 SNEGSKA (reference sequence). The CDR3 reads CSAKFLAGNQYNEQFF. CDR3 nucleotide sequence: TGCAGTGCAAAGTTTCTAGCGGGTAACCAATACAATGAGCAGTTCTTC.

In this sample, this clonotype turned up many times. The CDR3 bases are TGTGCCAGCAGGATCGGGAACACCGGGGAGCTGTTTTTT. It translates to CASRIGNTGELFF. V usage is TRBV7-6 and J usage is TRBJ2-2, with D unresolved. Germline-derived CDR1 and CDR2 are SGHVS and FNYEAQ. The CDR3 runs to 13 residues. Between the trimmed V and J ends, which lost 6 bases and 1 base, there was a span of 6 bases.

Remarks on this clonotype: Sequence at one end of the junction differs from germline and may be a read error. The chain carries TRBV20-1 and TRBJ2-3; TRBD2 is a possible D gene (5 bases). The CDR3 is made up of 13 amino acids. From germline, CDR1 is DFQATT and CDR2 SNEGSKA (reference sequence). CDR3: CSASIASTDTRYF. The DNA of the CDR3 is TGCAGTGCTAGTATAGCTAGCACGGATACGCGGTATTTT.

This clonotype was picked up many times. Here the CDR3 DNA reads TGTGCCAGCAGTGAAATTAGCGGGGGGGCTCGGAATGAGCAGTTCTTC. It yields the protein CASSEISGGARNEQFF. V gene TRBV2 combines with J gene TRBJ2-1; 11 nucleotides match TRBD2. The germline V gene encodes CDR1 SNHLY and CDR2 FYNNEI. V dropped 2 bases and J dropped 7; count of bases not matched to a gene: 7. CDR3 length: 16 amino acids.

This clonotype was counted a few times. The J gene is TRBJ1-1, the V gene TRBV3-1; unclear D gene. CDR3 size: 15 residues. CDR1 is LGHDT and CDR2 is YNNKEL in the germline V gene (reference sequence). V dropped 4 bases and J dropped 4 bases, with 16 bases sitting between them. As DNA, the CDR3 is TGTGCCAGCAGCCTACTACAACAGAGGGCCACTGAAGCTTTCTTT. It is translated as CASSLLQQRATEAFF.

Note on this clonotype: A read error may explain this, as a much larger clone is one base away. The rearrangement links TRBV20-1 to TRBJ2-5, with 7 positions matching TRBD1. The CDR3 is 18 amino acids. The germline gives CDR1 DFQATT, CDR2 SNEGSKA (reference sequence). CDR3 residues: CSAILWDTETGAPETQYF. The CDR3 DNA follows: TGCAGCGCTATTCTATGGGACACCGAAACAGGGGCCCCTGAGACCCAGTACTTC.

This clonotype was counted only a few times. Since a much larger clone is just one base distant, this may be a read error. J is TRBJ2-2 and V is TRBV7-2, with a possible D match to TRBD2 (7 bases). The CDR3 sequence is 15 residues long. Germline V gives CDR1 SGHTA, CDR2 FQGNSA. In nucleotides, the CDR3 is TGTGCCAGCAGCAGGGGGGGAACGAACACCGGGGAGCCGTTTTTT. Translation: CASSRGGTNTGEPFF. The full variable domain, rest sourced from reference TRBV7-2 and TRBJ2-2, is GAGVSQSPSNKVTEKGKDVELRCDPISGHTALYWYRQSLGQGLEFLIYFQGNSAPDKSGLPSDRFSAERTGGSVSTLTIQRTQQEDSAVYLCASSRGGTNTGEPFFGEGSRLTVL.

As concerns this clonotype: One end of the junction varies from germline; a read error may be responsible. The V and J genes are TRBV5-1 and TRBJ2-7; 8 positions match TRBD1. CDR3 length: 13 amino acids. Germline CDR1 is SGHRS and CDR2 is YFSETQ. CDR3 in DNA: TGCGCCAGCGGCTTAGGAGCAGGGGGCGACCAGTACTTC. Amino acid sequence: CASGLGAGGDQYF.

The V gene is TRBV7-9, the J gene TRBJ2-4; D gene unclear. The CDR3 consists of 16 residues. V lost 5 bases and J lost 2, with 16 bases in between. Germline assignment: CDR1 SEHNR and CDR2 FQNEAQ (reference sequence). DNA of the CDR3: TGTGCCAGCAGCAGTAGACACCTCCAAACCAAAAACATTCAGTACTTC. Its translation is CASSSRHLQTKNIQYF.

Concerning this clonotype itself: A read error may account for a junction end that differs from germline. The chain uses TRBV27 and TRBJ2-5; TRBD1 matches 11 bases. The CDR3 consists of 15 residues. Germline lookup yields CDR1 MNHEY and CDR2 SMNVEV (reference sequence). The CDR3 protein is CAGSQGDRGQETQYF. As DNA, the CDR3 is TGTGCCGGCAGTCAAGGGGACAGGGGGCAAGAGACCCAGTACTTC.

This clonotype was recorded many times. The CDR3 protein is CSASLLTYNEQFF. In DNA form, the CDR3 reads TGCAGTGCTAGTCTTCTAACCTACAATGAGCAGTTCTTC. The rearrangement uses TRBV20-1 and TRBJ2-1; no clear D. This CDR3 spans 13 amino acids. Germline CDR1 DFQATT, CDR2 SNEGSKA (reference sequence). The V end was cut by 3 bases, the J end by 2 bases, with 8 bases between.